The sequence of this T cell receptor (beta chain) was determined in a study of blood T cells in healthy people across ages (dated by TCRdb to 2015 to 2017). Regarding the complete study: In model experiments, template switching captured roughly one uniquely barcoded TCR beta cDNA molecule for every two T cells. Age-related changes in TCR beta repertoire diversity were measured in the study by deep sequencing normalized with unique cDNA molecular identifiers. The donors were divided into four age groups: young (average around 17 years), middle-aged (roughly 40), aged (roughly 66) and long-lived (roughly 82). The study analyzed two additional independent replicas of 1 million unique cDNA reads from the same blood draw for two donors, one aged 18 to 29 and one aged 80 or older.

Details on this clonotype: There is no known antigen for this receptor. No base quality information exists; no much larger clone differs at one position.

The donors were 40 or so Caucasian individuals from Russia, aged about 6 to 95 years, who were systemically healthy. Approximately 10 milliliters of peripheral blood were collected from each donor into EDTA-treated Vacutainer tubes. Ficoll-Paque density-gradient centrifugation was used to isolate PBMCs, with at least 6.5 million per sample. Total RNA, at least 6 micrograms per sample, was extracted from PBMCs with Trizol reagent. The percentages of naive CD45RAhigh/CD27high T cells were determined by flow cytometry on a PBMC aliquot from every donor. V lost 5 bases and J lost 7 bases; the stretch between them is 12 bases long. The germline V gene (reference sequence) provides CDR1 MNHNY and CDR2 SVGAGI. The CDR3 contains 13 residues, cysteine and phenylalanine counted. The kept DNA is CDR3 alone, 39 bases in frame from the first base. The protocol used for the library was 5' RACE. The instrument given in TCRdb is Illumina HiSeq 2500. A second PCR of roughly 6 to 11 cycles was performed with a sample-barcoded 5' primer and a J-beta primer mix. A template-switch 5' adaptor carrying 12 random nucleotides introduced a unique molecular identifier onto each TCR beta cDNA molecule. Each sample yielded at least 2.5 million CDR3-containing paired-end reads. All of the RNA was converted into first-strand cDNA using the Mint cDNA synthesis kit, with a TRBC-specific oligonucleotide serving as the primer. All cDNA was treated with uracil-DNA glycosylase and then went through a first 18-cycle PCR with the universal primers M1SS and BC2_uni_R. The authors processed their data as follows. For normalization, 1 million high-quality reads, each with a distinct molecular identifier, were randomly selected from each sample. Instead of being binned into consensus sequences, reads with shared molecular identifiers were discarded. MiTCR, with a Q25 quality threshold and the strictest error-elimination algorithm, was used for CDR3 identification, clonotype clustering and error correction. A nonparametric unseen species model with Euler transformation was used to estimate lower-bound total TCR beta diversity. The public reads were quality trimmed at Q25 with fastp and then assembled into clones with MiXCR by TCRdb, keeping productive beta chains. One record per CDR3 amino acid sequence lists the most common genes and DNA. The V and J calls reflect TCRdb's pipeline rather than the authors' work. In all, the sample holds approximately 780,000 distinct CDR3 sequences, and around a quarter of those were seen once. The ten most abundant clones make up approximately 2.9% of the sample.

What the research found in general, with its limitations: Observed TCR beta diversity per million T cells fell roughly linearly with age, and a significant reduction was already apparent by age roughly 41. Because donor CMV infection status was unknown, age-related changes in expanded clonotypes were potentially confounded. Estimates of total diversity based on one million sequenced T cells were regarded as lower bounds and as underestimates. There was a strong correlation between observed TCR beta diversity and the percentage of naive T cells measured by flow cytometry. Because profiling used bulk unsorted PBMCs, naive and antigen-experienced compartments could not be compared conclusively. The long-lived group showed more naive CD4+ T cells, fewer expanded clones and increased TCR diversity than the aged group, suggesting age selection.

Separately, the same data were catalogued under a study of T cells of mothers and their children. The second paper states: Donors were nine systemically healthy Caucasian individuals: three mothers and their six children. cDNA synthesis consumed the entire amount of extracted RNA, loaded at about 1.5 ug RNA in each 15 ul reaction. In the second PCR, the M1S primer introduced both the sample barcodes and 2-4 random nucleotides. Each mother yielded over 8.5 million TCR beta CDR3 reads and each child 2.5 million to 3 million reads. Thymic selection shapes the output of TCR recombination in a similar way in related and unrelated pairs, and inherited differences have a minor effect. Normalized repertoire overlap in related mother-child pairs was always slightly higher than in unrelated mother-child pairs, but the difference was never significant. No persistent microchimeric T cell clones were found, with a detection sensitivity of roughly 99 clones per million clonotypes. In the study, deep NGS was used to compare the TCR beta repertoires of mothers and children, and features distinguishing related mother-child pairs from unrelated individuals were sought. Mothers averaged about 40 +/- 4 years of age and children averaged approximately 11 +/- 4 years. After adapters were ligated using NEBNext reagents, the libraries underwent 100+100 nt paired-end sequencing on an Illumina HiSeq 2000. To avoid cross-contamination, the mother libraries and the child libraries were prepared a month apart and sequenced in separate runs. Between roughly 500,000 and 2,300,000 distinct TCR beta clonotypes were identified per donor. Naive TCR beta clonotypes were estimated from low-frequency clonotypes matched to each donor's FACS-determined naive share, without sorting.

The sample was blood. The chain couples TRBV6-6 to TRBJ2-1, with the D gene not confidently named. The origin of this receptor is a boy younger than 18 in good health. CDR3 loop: CASSPLTGNEQFF. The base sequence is TGTGCCAGCAGTCCCCTAACCGGGAATGAGCAGTTCTTC.